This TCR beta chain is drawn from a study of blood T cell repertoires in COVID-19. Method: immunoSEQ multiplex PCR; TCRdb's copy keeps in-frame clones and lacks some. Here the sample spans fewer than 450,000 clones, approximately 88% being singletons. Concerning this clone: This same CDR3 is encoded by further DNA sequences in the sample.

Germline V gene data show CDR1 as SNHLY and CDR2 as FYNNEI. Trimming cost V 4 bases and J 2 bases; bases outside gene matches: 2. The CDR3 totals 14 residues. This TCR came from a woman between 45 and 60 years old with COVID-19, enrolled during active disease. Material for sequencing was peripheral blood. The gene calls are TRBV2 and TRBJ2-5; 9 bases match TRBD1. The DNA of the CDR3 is TGTGCCAGCAGTGGCGGGACAGGGCAAGAGACCCAGTACTTC. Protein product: CASSGGTGQETQYF.